This TCR beta chain was sequenced during a study of T-cell memory formation after mild COVID-19. This clonotype came up a few times. TCRdb redid the calling of the 5' RACE reads with MiXCR, one entry per CDR3 protein. The repertoire includes 350,000 or so distinct CDR3 sequences, around 20% of them detected once, and 20% to 25% sits in the top ten. J lost 7 bases, V lost 4 bases, and 9 bases had no gene match. The CDR3 spans 15 residues. The germline V gene encodes CDR1 KGHDR and CDR2 SFDVKD. Specimen: PBMCs or a T cell subset sorted from them (not recorded which). This chain uses TRBV24-1 with TRBJ1-2, with 9 bases that match TRBD1. The TCR was taken from a man aged 18 to 30 who had mild COVID-19 (a few samples of this study predate the infection). Cell type and time point are not known. In nucleotides, the CDR3 is TGTGCCACCAGTGAGGGGACAGGGCCTCGGGGTGGCTACACCTTC. Translating gives CATSEGTGPRGGYTF.